This TCR beta chain was documented in a study of OX40 agonist ivuxolimab in advanced cancers. CDR1 SGHNT and CDR2 YENEEA come from the germline V gene. Trimming shortened V by 11 bases and J by 4 bases, and 20 bases separated the two germline ends. The CDR3 is made up of 14 amino acids. Method: immunoSEQ multiplex PCR; TCRdb's copy keeps in-frame clones and lacks some. Of roughly 72,000 clones listed, over 70% are singletons. J is TRBJ2-5 and V is TRBV11-3; D assignment may be TRBD1 or TRBD2 (6 bases each). The sample was CD4+ or CD8+ T cells sorted from blood, taken in a trial of the OX40 agonist ivuxolimab. The clonotype originates from an adult with an advanced solid tumor such as melanoma, head and neck, liver or kidney cancer. DNA for the CDR3: TGTGCCTCTGCCTGGGGGGCGCTTGGAGAGACCCAGTACTTC. Its translation: CASAWGALGETQYF.